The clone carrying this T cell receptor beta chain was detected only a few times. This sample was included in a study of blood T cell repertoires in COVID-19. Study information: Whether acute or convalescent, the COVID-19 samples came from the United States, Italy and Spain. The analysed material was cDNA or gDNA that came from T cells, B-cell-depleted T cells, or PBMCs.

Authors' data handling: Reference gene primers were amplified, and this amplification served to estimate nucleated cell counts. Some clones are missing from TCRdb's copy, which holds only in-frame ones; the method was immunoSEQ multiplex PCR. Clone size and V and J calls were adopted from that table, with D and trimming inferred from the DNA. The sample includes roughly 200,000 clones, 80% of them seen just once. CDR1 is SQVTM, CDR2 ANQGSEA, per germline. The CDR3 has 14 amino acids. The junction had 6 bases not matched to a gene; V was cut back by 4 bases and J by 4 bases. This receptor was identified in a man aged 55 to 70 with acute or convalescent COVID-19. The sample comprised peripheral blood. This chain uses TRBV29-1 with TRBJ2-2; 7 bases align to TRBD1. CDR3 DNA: TGCAGCGTTGGCCGGGGACAGAGCACCGGGGAGCTGTTTTTT. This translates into CSVGRGQSTGELFF.